Listed below are T cell receptor beta chains from one sample, sequenced in a study of PD-1 blockade in classical Hodgkin lymphoma. Sequencing used immunoSEQ multiplex PCR; TCRdb keeps in-frame clones, though not all of them. Of some 150,000 clones detected, less than 80% appear once; the ten largest clones hold over 7.5%. Sequencing was performed on peripheral blood mononuclear cells (PBMCs), taken before the second cycle of nivolumab. The source of these receptors is a human donor with classical Hodgkin lymphoma. Each CDR3 is given with its conserved first and last residue. The order of the fields is J gene, clone size, CDR3 length, V gene, D gene, CDR3 DNA, CDR3 protein. A D gene is named only where the DNA matches it firmly. Clone size is given for some rows only: seen once, a few or many times, or a class if the clone is expanded.

J: TRBJ2-3; size: NA; length: 18; V: TRBV5-1; D: NA; DNA: TGCGCCAGCAGCTTGGCCGGGATTGTGGCCCGCGGGGCAGATACGCAGTATTTT; CDR3: CASSLAGIVARGADTQYF
J: TRBJ2-7; size: NA; length: 12; V: TRBV13; D: NA; DNA: TGTGCCCGAGGGGGGGGACCCCGCGAGCAGTACTTC; CDR3: CARGGGPREQYF
J: TRBJ2-5; size: once; length: 11; V: TRBV7-2; D: NA; DNA: TGTGCCAGCAGCTTAGGGGGGACCCAGTACTTC; CDR3: CASSLGGTQYF
J: TRBJ2-1; size: NA; length: 15; V: TRBV7-9; D: NA; DNA: TGTGCCAGCAGCTTAGACAGTGTAGGCGGGAATGAGCAGTTCTTC; CDR3: CASSLDSVGGNEQFF
J: TRBJ2-7; size: NA; length: 15; V: TRBV5-6; D: NA; DNA: TGTGCCAGCCGGGGTCTCGGTGGGAATCCCTACGAGCAGTACTTC; CDR3: CASRGLGGNPYEQYF
J: TRBJ2-7; size: NA; length: 16; V: TRBV19; D: TRBD2; DNA: TGTGCCAGTAGTACCCAATCCGGGGGGAGCCCCTACGAGCAGTACTTC; CDR3: CASSTQSGGSPYEQYF
J: TRBJ1-5; size: NA; length: 13; V: TRBV5-5; D: TRBD1; DNA: TGTGCCAGCAGTCCGACAGGGTACCAGCCCCAGCATTTT; CDR3: CASSPTGYQPQHF
J: TRBJ1-2; size: once; length: 15; V: TRBV5-1; D: TRBD1; DNA: TGCGCCAGCAGCAACGGACAGGGAATTTCGCGAGGCTACACCTTC; CDR3: CASSNGQGISRGYTF
J: TRBJ2-5; size: once; length: 15; V: TRBV5-1; D: TRBD1; DNA: TGCGCCAGCAGCTTCCCGGGACAGGGAGGGGAGACCCAGTACTTC; CDR3: CASSFPGQGGETQYF
J: TRBJ2-3; size: NA; length: 14; V: TRBV11-3; D: NA; DNA: TGTGCCAGCAGCCCCGGGCGGGGCACAGATACGCAGTATTTT; CDR3: CASSPGRGTDTQYF
J: TRBJ2-3; size: NA; length: 15; V: TRBV7-3; D: NA; DNA: TGTGCCAGCAGCTTACGGGGGGCTCCCACAGATACGCAGTATTTT; CDR3: CASSLRGAPTDTQYF
J: TRBJ1-1; size: many; length: 19; V: TRBV6-1; D: TRBD1; DNA: TGTGCCAGCAGTGTACGACAGGGAGGTGTCCTTGAGATGAACACTGAAGCTTTCTTT; CDR3: CASSVRQGGVLEMNTEAFF
J: TRBJ2-3; size: NA; length: 15; V: TRBV7-9; D: NA; DNA: TGTGCCAGCAGCTTAGGCCTGTTGAGCACAGATACGCAGTATTTT; CDR3: CASSLGLLSTDTQYF
J: TRBJ2-4; size: few; length: 15; V: TRBV19; D: NA; DNA: TGTGCCAGTAGTATGAGTGGACTACACCTAAACATTCAGTACTTC; CDR3: CASSMSGLHLNIQYF
J: TRBJ1-6; size: NA; length: 13; V: TRBV19; D: NA; DNA: TGTGCCAGTAGAGCAGGCTATAATTCACCCCTCCACTTT; CDR3: CASRAGYNSPLHF
J: TRBJ1-2; size: NA; length: 15; V: TRBV6-6; D: NA; DNA: TGTGCCAGCAGTCCTCCCTCGGGGGGGAACTATGGCTACACCTTC; CDR3: CASSPPSGGNYGYTF
J: TRBJ2-7; size: NA; length: 15; V: TRBV4-1; D: TRBD2; DNA: TGCGCCAGCAGCCAGACTAGCGGGGGGTCCTACGAGCAGTACTTC; CDR3: CASSQTSGGSYEQYF
J: TRBJ1-1; size: NA; length: 15; V: TRBV7-8; D: NA; DNA: TGTGCCAGCAGCTTAGATGGCGCGATGAACACTGAAGCTTTCTTT; CDR3: CASSLDGAMNTEAFF
J: TRBJ1-3; size: NA; length: 17; V: TRBV5-5; D: NA; DNA: TGTGCCAGCAGCTTGATAGGGCAGCCCCTCTCTGGAAACACCATATATTTT; CDR3: CASSLIGQPLSGNTIYF
J: TRBJ1-1; size: NA; length: 13; V: TRBV9; D: NA; DNA: TGTGCCAGCAGCGTCCGGACGGTGGGTGAAGCTTTCTTT; CDR3: CASSVRTVGEAFF
J: TRBJ2-2; size: once; length: 14; V: TRBV2; D: TRBD1; DNA: TGTGCCAGCAGGTGGGACAGGGGGACCGGGGAGCTGTTTTTT; CDR3: CASRWDRGTGELFF
J: TRBJ2-5; size: NA; length: 13; V: TRBV5-4; D: NA; DNA: TGTGCCAGCAGCTTGACAGGGTTCGAGACCCAGTACTTC; CDR3: CASSLTGFETQYF
J: TRBJ2-4; size: NA; length: 15; V: TRBV7-3; D: TRBD2; DNA: TGTGCCAGCAGCCCACAAGACGGGAGGGCCAACATTCAGTACTTC; CDR3: CASSPQDGRANIQYF
J: TRBJ2-1; size: NA; length: 15; V: TRBV6-1; D: NA; DNA: TGTGCCAGCAGTGAAGGTCGGGGGTCCTACAATGAGCAGTTCTTC; CDR3: CASSEGRGSYNEQFF
J: TRBJ2-7; size: NA; length: 14; V: TRBV16; D: TRBD2; DNA: TGTGCCAGCAGCCCAGGGACTAGCGGGAGCGGGCAGTACTTC; CDR3: CASSPGTSGSGQYF
J: TRBJ1-1; size: few; length: 15; V: TRBV6-5; D: TRBD1; DNA: TGTGCCAGCAGCCCCCGGACAGGTGGGAGCACTGAAGCTTTCTTT; CDR3: CASSPRTGGSTEAFF
J: TRBJ1-1; size: few; length: 16; V: TRBV29-1; D: TRBD1; DNA: TGCAGCGTTGAAGCCCCGGACAGGGGGATGAAAACTGAAGCTTTCTTT; CDR3: CSVEAPDRGMKTEAFF
J: TRBJ2-3; size: NA; length: 14; V: TRBV9; D: NA; DNA: TGTGCCAGCAGCGTGCGGGGCCCAACAGATACGCAGTATTTT; CDR3: CASSVRGPTDTQYF
J: TRBJ1-2; size: few; length: 14; V: TRBV7-9; D: NA; DNA: TGTGCCAGCAGCTTAGCCTCCCTGGACTATGGCTACACCTTC; CDR3: CASSLASLDYGYTF